Given below is one T cell receptor beta chain in context. The entry originates in a study of blood T cell repertoires in COVID-19. Whole-study context: Whether acute or convalescent, the COVID-19 samples came from the United States, Italy and Spain.

Authors' methods: From reference gene primer amplification, estimates of nucleated cell counts were derived. Here immunoSEQ multiplex PCR was the method, and the copy in TCRdb shows in-frame clones only, minus some. V, J and clone size reflect that table, while D and trimming were determined from the DNA. Of a few hundred thousand clones in the sample, around 90% were seen once. Recruitment covered about two dozen US areas and drew participants whose ages spanned roughly 18 to 90 years. Participants' reported clinical history set cohort assignment. This sequence was found in a woman between 45 and 65 years old who had recovered from COVID-19. Material: PBMCs or T cells enriched from blood (not recorded which).

The CDR3 is CASSHGGGTGPYEQYF. In DNA form, the CDR3 reads TGCGCCAGCAGCCACGGAGGGGGGACAGGACCCTACGAGCAGTACTTC. The V gene is TRBV4-3, the J gene TRBJ2-7; the match to TRBD1 covers 8 bases. Germline trimming cut 3 bases from V and 2 bases from J; bases unmatched to any gene: 9. This CDR3 region has 16 residues. CDR1 and CDR2 (germline): LGHNA, YSLEER.